What follows are 18 T cell receptor beta chains derived from one specimen sequenced in a study of shared clonotypes between healthy human individuals. TCRdb's table, derived via immunoSEQ multiplex PCR, lists solely in-frame clones and lacks some. Here the sample spans around 2,000,000 clones, 85% to 95% being singletons. Sequenced sample: naive CD4+ T cells sorted from blood. The subset here: CD45RA+ positively selected. These receptor sequences come from a man younger than 35 in good health.

This chain connects TRBV11-3 to TRBJ1-2; D is undetermined. This CDR3 region has 13 residues. V was shortened by 5 bases and J by 0 bases, with 7 bases between the two germline ends. Germline V lookup: CDR1 SGHNT, CDR2 YENEEA. The CDR3 DNA follows: TGTGCCAGCAGCCCCGGGCCTAACTATGGCTACACCTTC. This codes for CASSPGPNYGYTF.

The V gene is TRBV27, the J gene TRBJ1-1; no firm D call. Germline assignment: CDR1 MNHEY and CDR2 SMNVEV (reference sequence). The CDR3 runs 14 residues. The V gene lost 6 bases and the J gene lost 1 base, with 12 bases spanning the gap. CDR3 residues: CASREYSRNTEAFF. CDR3 in DNA: TGTGCCAGCAGAGAATACAGCCGGAACACTGAAGCTTTCTTT.

The chain is built from TRBV6-1 and TRBJ2-3; no clear D gene. The CDR3 is 15 amino acids. Trimming stripped 0 bases from V and 0 bases from J, with 7 bases between. The germline V gene has CDR1 MNHNS and CDR2 SASEGT. CDR3 sequence (DNA): TGTGCCAGCAGTGAAGCACCCTGGAGCACAGATACGCAGTATTTT. Translation: CASSEAPWSTDTQYF.

The V gene is TRBV9, the J gene TRBJ2-5, with 8 bases matching TRBD1. J gave up 0 bases and V 5 bases, and 6 bases lay outside the gene matches. This CDR3 has 15 residues. Germline V gene sequence: CDR1 SGDLS, CDR2 YYNGEE. The CDR3, as DNA: TGTGCCAGCAGTCATGGACAGGGACACCAAGAGACCCAGTACTTC. Encoded protein: CASSHGQGHQETQYF.

The gene calls are TRBV4-3 and TRBJ2-5; D is unclear. Trimming pared 1 base from V and 0 bases from J, leaving 12 bases between. Germline CDR1 and CDR2: LGHNA and YSLEER. CDR3 length: 16 amino acids. The CDR3 nucleotides are TGCGCCAGCAGCCAAGGGGTCTCGCAGTACCAAGAGACCCAGTACTTC. It yields the protein CASSQGVSQYQETQYF.

V and J are TRBV18 and TRBJ1-3; D perhaps matches TRBD1 (6 bases). V dropped 2 bases and J dropped 10 bases, with 12 bases sitting between them. There are 13 residues in the CDR3. Germline CDR1 and CDR2: KGHSH and LQKENI. CDR3 DNA: TGTGCCAGCTCACCAGGCAGGGGAACTACCATATATTTT. Translated, it gives CASSPGRGTTIYF.

V and J are TRBV4-1 and TRBJ2-2, with TRBD2 as a possible D gene (6 bases). Deletions cut 8 bases from V and 0 bases from J, with 13 bases between. CDR1 and CDR2 (germline): MGHRA, YSYEKL. CDR3 length: 15 residues. CDR3 DNA sequence: TGCGCCAGCGGTCGGGCGGGAACGAACACCGGGGAGCTGTTTTTT. As protein: CASGRAGTNTGELFF.

This chain connects TRBV29-1 to TRBJ1-2, with 12 bases fitting TRBD1. The ends lost 3 bases at V and 5 bases at J; junction bases unmatched: 16. Germline lookup yields CDR1 SQVTM and CDR2 ANQGSEA. This CDR3 has 18 amino acids. The DNA for the CDR3 is TGCAGCGTTGACAGTTTTACCCCGGGACAGGGGGCTTATTATGGCTACACCTTC. This codes for CSVDSFTPGQGAYYGYTF.

This chain uses TRBV5-4 with TRBJ2-1, with D unclear. Germline CDR1 is SGHNT and CDR2 is YYREEE (reference sequence). The germline V and J ends were trimmed by 3 bases and 4 bases, with 11 bases remaining between them. The CDR3 runs 14 residues. Written as DNA, the CDR3 is TGTGCCAGCAGCTCCGGGCGCCGGTACAATGAGCAGTTCTTC. Residues: CASSSGRRYNEQFF.

Notes on this clone: Other DNA variants within this sample encode the same CDR3. The chain joins TRBV5-1 to TRBJ1-4; 7 bases agree with TRBD1. CDR1 and CDR2 (germline): SGHRS, YFSETQ. J was trimmed by 3 bases and V by 3 bases; bases with no gene match: 2. This CDR3 has 14 residues. CDR3 region: CASSSGGPNEKLFF. The CDR3 nucleotides read TGCGCCAGCAGCTCAGGGGGTCCTAATGAAAAACTGTTTTTT.

Worth noting for this clone: Just one base apart from a much larger clone, this may be a read error. The same CDR3 can be traced to other DNA sequences in this sample. CDR3 loop: CATSSGSDSYEQYF. The CDR3, as DNA: TGCGCCACCAGCTCCGGGTCCGATTCCTACGAGCAGTACTTC. The genes are TRBV15 and TRBJ2-7, with no clear D. The germline V gene has CDR1 LNHNV and CDR2 YYDKDF (reference sequence). The CDR3 sequence is 14 residues long.

This chain joins TRBV6-1 and TRBJ1-4; the D is unclear. The CDR3 consists of 15 residues. With 6 bases removed from V and 8 bases from J, the gap between germline ends came to 19 bases. Germline CDR1 reads MNHNS; CDR2 reads SASEGT. The CDR3 reads CASRGFGGSSEKLFF. CDR3 coding DNA: TGTGCCAGCAGGGGATTCGGCGGCAGTTCCGAAAAACTGTTTTTT.

This clone has only one observation. The V and J genes are TRBV7-9 and TRBJ1-1; TRBD1 might be the D (6 bases). This CDR3 is 15 amino acids long. Germline V gives CDR1 SEHNR, CDR2 FQNEAQ (reference sequence). Trimming removed 8 bases at V and 1 base at J, with 17 bases between. The CDR3 spells CASGTQGKRNTEAFF. CDR3 DNA sequence: TGTGCCAGCGGAACACAGGGAAAACGGAACACTGAAGCTTTCTTT.

The chain is built from TRBV11-2 and TRBJ2-2; possible D gene TRBD1, 5 bases. Trimming pared 5 bases from V and 4 bases from J, leaving 11 bases between. This CDR3 region has 14 residues. CDR1 SGHAT and CDR2 FQNNGV come from the germline V gene. The CDR3 DNA sequence: TGTGCCAGCAGCCCACTCGACAGCACCGGGGAGCTGTTTTTT. It translates to CASSPLDSTGELFF.

The chain couples TRBV28 to TRBJ1-4; D call uncertain. Germline V gene data show CDR1 as MDHEN and CDR2 as SYDVKM. V lost 4 bases and J lost 0, with 12 bases in between. This CDR3 region has 16 residues. The CDR3 loop is CASSSLPGATNEKLFF. CDR3 nucleotides: TGTGCCAGCAGTTCCCTCCCTGGGGCAACTAATGAAAAACTGTTTTTT.

The genes are TRBV6-4 and TRBJ2-7; D is unclear. CDR3 length: 15 amino acids. In germline, CDR1 is MRHNA, CDR2 SNTAGT. V shed 6 bases and J shed 0 bases, with 15 bases lying between them. The CDR3 DNA is TGTGCCAGCAGCCCGGATTCAGCCAACTCCTACGAGCAGTACTTC. Protein product: CASSPDSANSYEQYF.

The chain employs TRBV28 and TRBJ2-4, with 7 nucleotides matching TRBD1. The trim removed 6 bases at V and 8 bases at J, leaving 7 bases unmatched. The CDR3 is 13 amino acids. The germline gives CDR1 MDHEN, CDR2 SYDVKM. The CDR3 here is CASSLTGSYIQYF. CDR3 bases: TGTGCCAGCAGCTTGACAGGGTCGTACATTCAGTACTTC.

V and J are TRBV5-1 and TRBJ1-4; D gene uncertain. The CDR3 contains 14 residues. Germline V CDR1 and CDR2: SGHRS, YFSETQ. Trimming took off 4 bases at V and 4 bases at J, with 11 bases between the two ends. The chain's CDR3 is CASSVTVNNEKLFF. The CDR3 DNA reads TGCGCCAGCAGCGTAACAGTGAATAATGAAAAACTGTTTTTT.